This TCR beta chain was identified during a study of T cell changes during pregnancy in multiple sclerosis. The CDR3 sequence is 15 residues long. V was pared by 5 bases and J by 2 bases, with 5 bases of the junction left unmatched. Germline-derived CDR1 and CDR2 are SEHNR and FQNEAQ (reference sequence). Repertoires were generated with immunoSEQ multiplex PCR, while TCRdb's copy carries only in-frame clones and drops some. The repertoire consists of about 77,000 clones, with under 95% occurring once and the leading ten covering just over 2.5%. The sequenced sample was peripheral blood, obtained after pregnancy. The clonotype was recovered from a female donor in good health, enrolled as a control in a pregnancy study. The genes are TRBV7-9 and TRBJ1-4; 7 bases agree with TRBD1. CDR3 amino acids: CASSGKGGTNEKLFF. CDR3 nucleotides: TGTGCCAGCAGCGGAAAAGGGGGCACTAATGAAAAACTGTTTTTT. The full variable domain, in which reference TRBV7-9 and TRBJ1-4 provide the parts outside the CDR3, is DTGVSQNPRHKITKRGQNVTFRCDPISEHNRLYWYRQTLGQGPEFLTYFQNEAQLEKSRLLSDRFSAERPKGSFSTLEIQRTEQGDSAMYLCASSGKGGTNEKLFFGSGTQLSVL.